Listed below are T cell receptor beta chains from one sample, sequenced in a study of a mutant IDH1 vaccine in newly diagnosed glioma. Profiling relied on immunoSEQ multiplex PCR, and the TCRdb table lists in-frame clones only, not all of them. The sample consists of about 33,000 clones, roughly 80% of them appearing once. The antigens for these receptors are not known. Sequenced material: PBMCs, taken from a glioma patient whose treatment included an IDH1 peptide vaccine. The receptors stem from a woman between 18 and 29 years old with glioma. Each CDR3 is given with its conserved first and last residue. Fields, in order: D gene, V gene, J gene, clone size, CDR3 DNA, CDR3 protein. The D gene is left open where the match is weak. Clone size appears in some rows only: once, few, many, or a class for an expanded clone.

TRBD2,TRBV6-5,TRBJ2-7,.,TGTGCCAGCAGTCCCCGGGGGGTTGGCGAGCAGTACTTC,CASSPRGVGEQYF
.,TRBV18,TRBJ1-5,.,TGTGCCAGCTCACCTGGACGCGACGGACCCAGTGATCAGCCCCAGCATTTT,CASSPGRDGPSDQPQHF
.,TRBV7-2,TRBJ2-1,once,TGTGCCAGCAGCTTAGGGGGAACCTACAATGAGCAGTTCTTC,CASSLGGTYNEQFF
.,TRBV30,TRBJ2-2,once,TGTGCCTGGAGTGTGTCTCGGTCGACCGGGGAGCTGTTTTTT,CAWSVSRSTGELFF
TRBD2,TRBV11-3,TRBJ2-1,.,TGTGCCAGCAGCTTAGTTGGACTAACGGGAGCGGGGAATGAGCAGTTCTTC,CASSLVGLTGAGNEQFF
.,TRBV25-1,TRBJ1-4,.,TGTGCCAGCAAACACGGCCGAACTAATGAAAAACTGTTTTTT,CASKHGRTNEKLFF
TRBD1,TRBV7-9,TRBJ2-5,.,TGTGCCAGCAGCTCCAGGGGGCTAGAGACCCAGTACTTC,CASSSRGLETQYF
.,TRBV27,TRBJ2-7,.,TGTGCCAGCAGTTTTAAAGGATCTCCCTACGAGCAGTACTTC,CASSFKGSPYEQYF
TRBD1,TRBV27,TRBJ2-5,.,TGTGCCAGCAGTTGGACCGCCGGGACAGGGGGGGAGACCCAGTACTTC,CASSWTAGTGGETQYF
.,TRBV18,TRBJ2-1,.,TGTGCCAGCTCACTCTCCCCAGGAGGGTCCTACAATGAGCAGTTCTTC,CASSLSPGGSYNEQFF
TRBD2,TRBV7-2,TRBJ2-3,.,TGTGCCAGCAGCTTAGTCCGGGGAGCGGGGCGCACAGATACGCAGTATTTT,CASSLVRGAGRTDTQYF
.,TRBV19,TRBJ1-1,.,TGTGCCAGTAGTATCACCCCGGGTGCAGGGGACACTGAAGCTTTCTTT,CASSITPGAGDTEAFF
.,TRBV28,TRBJ1-5,.,TGTGCCAGCAGTTTAACCGAGAATCAGCCCCAGCATTTT,CASSLTENQPQHF
.,TRBV9,TRBJ2-2,.,TGTGCCAGCAGCGCCCAAGTGAACACCGGGGAGCTGTTTTTT,CASSAQVNTGELFF
TRBD1,TRBV5-1,TRBJ1-2,.,TGCGCCAGCAGCCCCGGGACAGGGCCACCTAACTATGGCTACACCTTC,CASSPGTGPPNYGYTF
.,TRBV5-1,TRBJ2-7,.,TGCGCCAGCAGCTTGTCGGGACTGCCTTACGAGCAGTACTTC,CASSLSGLPYEQYF
TRBD1,TRBV6-5,TRBJ1-5,.,TGTGCCAGCAGTACCGGGACAGGGATAGGTCAGCCCCAGCATTTT,CASSTGTGIGQPQHF
TRBD2,TRBV19,TRBJ2-7,.,TGTGCCAGTAGTATAGATTCCGGACTAGCGGGAGGCACTGACACCTACGAGCAGTACTTC,CASSIDSGLAGGTDTYEQYF
.,TRBV2,TRBJ2-1,.,TGTGCCAGCAAGGAGGAAAACTCCAATGAGCAGTTCTTC,CASKEENSNEQFF
TRBD1,TRBV6-1,TRBJ1-1,few,TGTGCCAGCAGTTGGGACAGCACTGAAGCTTTCTTT,CASSWDSTEAFF
.,TRBV5-1,TRBJ1-6,.,TGCGCCAGCAGCGCACAGGACTATAATTCACCCCTCCACTTT,CASSAQDYNSPLHF
.,TRBV6-5,TRBJ2-7,once,TGTGCCAGCAGTTACTCGAGGGGCCGGGTCGACGAGCAGTACTTC,CASSYSRGRVDEQYF
.,TRBV7-3,TRBJ2-3,.,TGTGCCAGCAGCCGCCAGGGGGATACGCAGTATTTT,CASSRQGDTQYF
.,TRBV6-6,TRBJ2-5,.,TGTGCCAGCAGTTACCATACAGGGGAGACCCAGTACTTC,CASSYHTGETQYF
TRBD1,TRBV5-1,TRBJ2-7,.,TGCGCCAGCAGCTTGGAACAGGGGGCATACGAGCAGTACTTC,CASSLEQGAYEQYF
.,TRBV7-9,TRBJ1-1,.,TGTGCCAGCAGCTTAGCGCCACAGGGTGCTGAAGCTTTCTTT,CASSLAPQGAEAFF
.,TRBV30,TRBJ1-2,medium-sized,TGTGCCGTATACCCAGGGAATCCTAACTATGGCTACACCTTC,CAVYPGNPNYGYTF
.,TRBV19,TRBJ1-1,.,TGTGCCAGTAGTTCTGAGGCAGGGGCTACTGAAGCTTTCTTT,CASSSEAGATEAFF
TRBD1,TRBV7-9,TRBJ1-2,.,TGTGCCAGCAGCGAGGAAGGACAGGGGGTCTATGGCTACACCTTC,CASSEEGQGVYGYTF
TRBD1,TRBV29-1,TRBJ2-7,.,TGCAGCGTCCTGGGACAGGTCGCCACCTACGAGCAGTACTTC,CSVLGQVATYEQYF
.,TRBV7-6,TRBJ2-7,.,TGTGCCAGCAGCTTAGGTCCCCGACAGCTTGGTGTCTACGAGCAGTACTTC,CASSLGPRQLGVYEQYF
TRBD2,TRBV7-2,TRBJ2-7,.,TGTGCCAGCAGCTTAGGGGGACTAGCGTCATTAGAGCAGTACTTC,CASSLGGLASLEQYF
TRBD2,TRBV19,TRBJ2-2,.,TGTGCCAGTAGTAACTTAAGATGGACTAGCGGGACAAACACCGGGGAGCTGTTTTTT,CASSNLRWTSGTNTGELFF
.,TRBV9,TRBJ1-1,once,TGTGCCAGCAGCTCTGGGGGGATTGCTTTCTTT,CASSSGGIAFF
TRBD2,TRBV4-1,TRBJ2-7,.,TGCGCCAGCTCTCCGGGACTAGCAGGTTACGAGCAGTACTTC,CASSPGLAGYEQYF
.,TRBV5-1,TRBJ2-3,.,TGCGCCAGCAGCCTTGCAGGGGTCGGGGTGGATACGCAGTATTTT,CASSLAGVGVDTQYF
TRBD1,TRBV2,TRBJ1-4,once,TGTGCCAGCAGAGACAGGGGCTTTAATGAAAAACTGTTTTTT,CASRDRGFNEKLFF
TRBD2,TRBV27,TRBJ2-2,.,TGTGCCAGCAGTCCCGGGACTACGAACACCGGGGAGCTGTTTTTT,CASSPGTTNTGELFF
TRBD2,TRBV7-3,TRBJ2-1,once,TGTGCCAGCAGCTTAAGCGGGCTAGCGGGAGGTCTAAATGAGCAGTTCTTC,CASSLSGLAGGLNEQFF
TRBD1,TRBV5-1,TRBJ2-6,.,TGCGCCAGCAGCCCCAGGGGGCCTGGGGCCAACGTCCTGACTTTC,CASSPRGPGANVLTF
TRBD1,TRBV19,TRBJ1-2,.,TGTGCCAGTAGCCCCGGGACAGGGTCCTATGGCTACACCTTC,CASSPGTGSYGYTF
TRBD2,TRBV5-6,TRBJ2-5,.,TGTGCCAGCAGCTTAGTGGCTAGCGGGGGGCAAGAGACCCAGTACTTC,CASSLVASGGQETQYF
TRBD1,TRBV30,TRBJ1-3,.,TGTGCCTGGAGTTGGGGACAGGGAGGTGGAAACACCATATATTTT,CAWSWGQGGGNTIYF